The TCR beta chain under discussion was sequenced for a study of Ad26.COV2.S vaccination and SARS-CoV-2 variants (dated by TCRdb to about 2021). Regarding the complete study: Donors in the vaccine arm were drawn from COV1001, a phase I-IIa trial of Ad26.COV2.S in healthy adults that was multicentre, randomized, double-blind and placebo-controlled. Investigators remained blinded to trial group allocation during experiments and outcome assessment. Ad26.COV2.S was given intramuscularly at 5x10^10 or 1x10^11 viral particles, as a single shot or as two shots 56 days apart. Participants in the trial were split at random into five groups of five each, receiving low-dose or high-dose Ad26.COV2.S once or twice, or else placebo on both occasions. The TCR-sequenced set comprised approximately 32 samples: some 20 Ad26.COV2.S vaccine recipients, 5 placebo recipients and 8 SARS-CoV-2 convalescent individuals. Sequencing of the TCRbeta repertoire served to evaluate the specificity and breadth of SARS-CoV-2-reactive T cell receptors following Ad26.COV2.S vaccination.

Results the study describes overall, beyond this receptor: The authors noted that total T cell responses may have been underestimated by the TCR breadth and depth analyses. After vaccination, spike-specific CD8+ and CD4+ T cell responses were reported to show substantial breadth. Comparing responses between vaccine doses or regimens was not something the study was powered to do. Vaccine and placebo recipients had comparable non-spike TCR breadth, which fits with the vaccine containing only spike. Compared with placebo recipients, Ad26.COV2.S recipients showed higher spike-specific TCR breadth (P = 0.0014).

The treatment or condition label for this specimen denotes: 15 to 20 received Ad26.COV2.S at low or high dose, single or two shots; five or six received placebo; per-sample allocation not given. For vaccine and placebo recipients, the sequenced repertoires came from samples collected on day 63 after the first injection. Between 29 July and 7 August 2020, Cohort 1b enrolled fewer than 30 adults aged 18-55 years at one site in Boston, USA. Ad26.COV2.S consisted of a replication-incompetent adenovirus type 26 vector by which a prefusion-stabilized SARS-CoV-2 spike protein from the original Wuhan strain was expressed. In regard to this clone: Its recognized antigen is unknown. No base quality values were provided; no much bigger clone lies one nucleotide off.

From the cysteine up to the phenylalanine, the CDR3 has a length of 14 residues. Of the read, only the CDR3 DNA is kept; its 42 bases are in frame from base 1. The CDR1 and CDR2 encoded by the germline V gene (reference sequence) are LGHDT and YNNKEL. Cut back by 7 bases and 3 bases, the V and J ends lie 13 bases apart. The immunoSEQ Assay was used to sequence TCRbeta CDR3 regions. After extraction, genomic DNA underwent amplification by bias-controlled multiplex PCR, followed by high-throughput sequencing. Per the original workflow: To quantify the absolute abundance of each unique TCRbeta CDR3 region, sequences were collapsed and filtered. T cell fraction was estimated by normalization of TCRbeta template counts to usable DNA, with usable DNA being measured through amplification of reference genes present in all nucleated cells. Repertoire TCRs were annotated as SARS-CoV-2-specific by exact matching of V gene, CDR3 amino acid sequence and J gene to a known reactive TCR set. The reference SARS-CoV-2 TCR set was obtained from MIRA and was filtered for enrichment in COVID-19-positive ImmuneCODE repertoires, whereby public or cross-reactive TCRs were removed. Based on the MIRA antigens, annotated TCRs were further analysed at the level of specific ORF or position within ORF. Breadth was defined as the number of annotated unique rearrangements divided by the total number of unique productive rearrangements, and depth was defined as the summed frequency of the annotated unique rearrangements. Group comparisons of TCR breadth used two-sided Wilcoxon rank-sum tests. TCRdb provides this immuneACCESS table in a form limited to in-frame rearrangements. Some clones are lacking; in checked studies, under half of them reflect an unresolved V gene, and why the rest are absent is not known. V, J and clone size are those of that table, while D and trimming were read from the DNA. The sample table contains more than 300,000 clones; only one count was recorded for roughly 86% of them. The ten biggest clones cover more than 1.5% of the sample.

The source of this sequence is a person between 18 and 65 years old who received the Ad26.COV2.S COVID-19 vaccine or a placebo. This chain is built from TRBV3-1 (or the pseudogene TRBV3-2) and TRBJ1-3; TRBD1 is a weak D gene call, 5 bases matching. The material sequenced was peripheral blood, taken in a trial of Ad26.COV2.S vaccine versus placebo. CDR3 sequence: CASTPGGLGNTIYF. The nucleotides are TGTGCCAGCACCCCGGGGGGACTTGGAAACACCATATATTTT.